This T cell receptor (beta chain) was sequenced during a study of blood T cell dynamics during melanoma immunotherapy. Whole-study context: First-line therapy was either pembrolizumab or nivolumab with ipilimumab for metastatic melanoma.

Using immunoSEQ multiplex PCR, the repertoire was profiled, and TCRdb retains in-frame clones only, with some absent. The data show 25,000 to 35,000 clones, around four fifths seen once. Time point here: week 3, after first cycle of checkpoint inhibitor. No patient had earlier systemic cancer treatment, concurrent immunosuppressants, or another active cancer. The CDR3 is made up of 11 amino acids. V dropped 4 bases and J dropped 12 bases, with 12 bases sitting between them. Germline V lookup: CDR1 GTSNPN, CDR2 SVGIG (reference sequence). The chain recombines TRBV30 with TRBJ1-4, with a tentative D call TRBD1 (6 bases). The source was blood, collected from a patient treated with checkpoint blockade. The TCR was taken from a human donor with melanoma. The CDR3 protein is CAWTGNRELFF. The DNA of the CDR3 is TGTGCCTGGACGGGGAACAGGGAACTGTTTTTT.